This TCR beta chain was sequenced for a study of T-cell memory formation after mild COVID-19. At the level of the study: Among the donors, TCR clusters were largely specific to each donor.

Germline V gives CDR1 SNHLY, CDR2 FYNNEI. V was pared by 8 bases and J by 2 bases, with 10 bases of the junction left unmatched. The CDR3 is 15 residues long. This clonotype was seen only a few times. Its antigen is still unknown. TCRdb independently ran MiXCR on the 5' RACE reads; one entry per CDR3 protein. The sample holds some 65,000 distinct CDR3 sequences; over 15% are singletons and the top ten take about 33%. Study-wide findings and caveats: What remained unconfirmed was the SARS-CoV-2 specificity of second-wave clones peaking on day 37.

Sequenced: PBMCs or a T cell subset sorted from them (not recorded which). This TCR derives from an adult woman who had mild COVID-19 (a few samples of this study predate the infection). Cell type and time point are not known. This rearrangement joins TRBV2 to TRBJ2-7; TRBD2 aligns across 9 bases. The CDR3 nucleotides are TGTGCCAGCCGAGCCCCTAGCGGGGATACCTACGAGCAGTACTTC. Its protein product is CASRAPSGDTYEQYF.